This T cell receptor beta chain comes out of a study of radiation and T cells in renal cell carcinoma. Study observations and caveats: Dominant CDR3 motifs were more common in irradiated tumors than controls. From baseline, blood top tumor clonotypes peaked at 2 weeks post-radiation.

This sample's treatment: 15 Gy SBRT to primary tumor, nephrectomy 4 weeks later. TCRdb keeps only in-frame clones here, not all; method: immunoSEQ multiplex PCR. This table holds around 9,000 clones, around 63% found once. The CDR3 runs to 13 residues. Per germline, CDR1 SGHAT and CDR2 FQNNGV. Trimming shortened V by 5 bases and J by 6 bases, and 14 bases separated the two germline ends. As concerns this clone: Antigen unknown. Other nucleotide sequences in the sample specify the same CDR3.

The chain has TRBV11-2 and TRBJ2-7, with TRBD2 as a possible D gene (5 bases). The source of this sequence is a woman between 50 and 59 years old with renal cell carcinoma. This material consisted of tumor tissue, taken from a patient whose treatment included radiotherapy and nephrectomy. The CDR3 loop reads CASSLDSIREQYF. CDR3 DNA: TGTGCCAGCAGCCTGGACTCAATCCGCGAGCAGTACTTC.